This T cell receptor (beta chain) was documented in a study of T cell responses to AZD1222 COVID-19 vaccine. Findings and limits, study-wide: CD4 TCRs linked to vaccination spanned spike, dominating at 160-218 and 743-854. It was only a handful of AZD1222 recipients who were seropositive at baseline. Spike-specific TCR breadth and depth went up after people got two AZD1222 doses. The donor cohort was predominantly white British with a female majority, and clonal diversity may have been underestimated.

Of note for this clone: As yet, its antigen is unknown.

Using immunoSEQ multiplex PCR, the repertoire was profiled, and TCRdb retains in-frame clones only, with some absent. The table lists 200,000 or so clones, about 93% of them singletons. The CDR3 runs to 14 residues. The V gene's germline CDR1 is SGHAT and CDR2 FQNNGV. V gave up 5 bases and J gave up 1 base, with 12 bases separating them. The sequence was collected from an adult who received the AZD1222 COVID-19 vaccine. The rearrangement joins TRBV11-2 to TRBJ2-7; D is perhaps TRBD1 (5 bases). Sequenced material: peripheral blood, taken 28 days after the second AZD1222 dose. Written as DNA, the CDR3 is TGTGCCAGCAGCGAACAGGTTTCTTCCTACGAGCAGTACTTC. Its protein product is CASSEQVSSYEQYF.